Below are 21 T cell receptor beta chains sequenced from a single sample in a study of Graves' ophthalmopathy and Graves' hyperthyroidism. CDR3 regions of TCR beta were amplified from RNA transcripts. In the first round, RT-PCR was carried out with HTBI primers, and a multiplex PCR formed the second round. TCRdb re-derived calls from the multiplex PCR reads in MiXCR, one entry per CDR3 protein. The sample lists roughly 380,000 distinct CDR3 sequences, 15% occurring once. Sequencing was done on a sample of peripheral blood. These receptors came from a woman under 30 with stable Graves' hyperthyroidism.

The rearrangement uses TRBV25-1 and TRBJ1-6; TRBD1 matches 7 bases. Germline CDR1 MGHDK, CDR2 SYGVNS. The CDR3 loop spans 14 amino acids. Trimming took 8 bases from V and 6 from J; bases not matched to a gene: 7. For the CDR3, the DNA is TGTGCCAGCTCCACAGGGGCTCGTAATTCACCCCTCCACTTT. This codes for CASSTGARNSPLHF.

This rearrangement joins TRBV5-1 to TRBJ2-7, with 10 bases lining up with TRBD1. V lost 4 bases and J lost 2; bases outside the gene matches: 9. There are 16 residues in the CDR3. The germline gives CDR1 SGHRS, CDR2 YFSETQ. The CDR3 DNA reads TGCGCCAGCAGCGCGGAGCCAGGGACAGGGGCCTACGAGCAGTACTTC. Its translation: CASSAEPGTGAYEQYF.

This clonotype was counted many times. The J gene is TRBJ2-7, the V gene TRBV29-1; a weak D match, TRBD2 (6 bases). CDR3 length: 13 amino acids. Germline CDR1 and CDR2: SQVTM and ANQGSEA. V shed 4 bases and J shed 1 base, with 11 bases lying between them. The DNA for the CDR3 is TGCAGCGTTGCTGATGGGACTTCCTACGAGCAGTACTTC. Amino acids: CSVADGTSYEQYF.

This clonotype was counted between two and nine times. The chain uses TRBV13 and TRBJ2-5, with 12 bases fitting TRBD2. The CDR3 has 18 residues. Unmatched junction bases numbered 9, after V lost 3 bases and J lost 1 base. Germline V gives CDR1 PRHDT, CDR2 FYEKMQ (reference sequence). CDR3: CASSLSPLAGGIQETQYF. The CDR3 coding sequence is TGTGCCAGCAGCTTGTCCCCCCTAGCGGGGGGGATCCAAGAGACCCAGTACTTC.

V gene TRBV25-1 combines with J gene TRBJ1-5; no definite D call. Germline lookup yields CDR1 MGHDK and CDR2 SYGVNS. This CDR3 is built from 14 residues. The ends were cut back, 8 bases at V and 2 bases at J, with 13 bases in the middle. The DNA of the CDR3 is TGTGCCAGCGATTACGACTTGGGCAATCAGCCCCAGCATTTT. Translating it yields CASDYDLGNQPQHF.

This clonotype has ten or more counts. The chain uses TRBV2 and TRBJ1-1; 7 bases are a match to TRBD1. The CDR3 has 16 amino acids. Germline loops: CDR1 SNHLY, CDR2 FYNNEI. The ends lost 7 bases at V and 1 base at J; junction bases unmatched: 12. The CDR3 spells CASTQYRGVGNTEAFF. The CDR3 DNA is TGTGCCAGCACACAATACAGGGGTGTAGGGAACACTGAAGCTTTCTTT.

This clonotype was counted at least ten times. Written as DNA, the CDR3 is TGTGCCAGCACCGCATACTGGGGGGTCCATGGCTACACCTTC. This sequence encodes CASTAYWGVHGYTF. The V gene is TRBV12-3 or TRBV12-4, the J gene TRBJ1-2, with TRBD1 as a possible D gene (5 bases). The CDR3 extends over 14 amino acids. Trimming shortened V by 7 bases and J by 6 bases, and 18 bases separated the two germline ends.

This clonotype was seen repeatedly, ten times or more. The V gene is TRBV20-1, the J gene TRBJ1-2, with D hard to call. Trimming stripped 6 bases from V and 3 bases from J, with 14 bases between. The germline V gene has CDR1 DFQATT and CDR2 SNEGSKA (reference sequence). The length of the CDR3 is 13 residues. This chain's CDR3 is CSASRDGDYGYTF. The CDR3 bases are TGCAGTGCCTCACGAGACGGTGACTATGGCTACACCTTC.

This clonotype showed up many times. The CDR3 region is CASSLYRDQPQHF. CDR3 DNA: TGTGCCAGCAGTCTCTACAGGGATCAGCCCCAGCATTTT. The gene calls are TRBV27 and TRBJ1-5, with a tentative D call TRBD1 (6 bases). The germline V and J ends were trimmed by 5 bases and 5 bases, with 10 bases remaining between them. The CDR3 runs to 13 residues. Per the germline V gene, CDR1 is MNHEY and CDR2 is SMNVEV (reference sequence).

About this clonotype itself: The junction differs from germline at one of its ends, possibly a read error. The V gene is TRBV6-1, the J gene TRBJ2-7; possibly TRBD2 for D (5 bases). CDR3 length equals 12 residues. Germline CDR1 reads MNHNS; CDR2 reads SASEGT. The CDR3 DNA reads TGTGCCATCAGTGACTACTCCTACGAGCAGTACTTC. It yields the protein CAISDYSYEQYF.

About this clonotype: At one of its ends the junction is not consistent with the germline gene, which may arise from a read error. The CDR3 DNA reads as TGTGCCAGCAGCTTGGAGGGAGGGTCCTACGAGCAGTGCTTC. This encodes CASSLEGGSYEQCF. This chain links TRBV11-2 with TRBJ2-7; 7 positions match TRBD2. The CDR3 loop spans 14 amino acids. In germline, CDR1 is SGHAT, CDR2 FQNNGV.

This clonotype has at least ten counts. This chain links TRBV12-3 or TRBV12-4 with TRBJ2-5; D gene uncertain. The CDR3 loop spans 12 amino acids. V was clipped by 3 bases and J by 4 bases, with 6 bases between them. The CDR3 protein is CASSFRSETQYF. CDR3 nucleotides: TGTGCCAGCAGTTTCCGCTCAGAGACCCAGTACTTC.

This clonotype was observed many times. The chain employs TRBV7-2 and TRBJ2-7; TRBD2 might be the D (6 bases). Trimming removed 1 base at V and 3 bases at J, with 13 bases between. The germline V gene encodes CDR1 SGHTA and CDR2 FQGNSA. The length of the CDR3 is 15 residues. The CDR3 region has the DNA TGTGCCAGCAGCTTAGGCCGGGGGACGGGCTACGAGCAGTACTTC. This encodes CASSLGRGTGYEQYF.

The chain combines TRBV12-5 with TRBJ2-2; D gene uncertain. CDR1 and CDR2 (germline): LGHNT, FRNRAP. The CDR3 runs to 14 residues. Trimming shortened V by 8 bases and J by 3 bases, and 13 bases separated the two germline ends. Written as DNA, the CDR3 is TGTGCTAGTACCACTTTGGCGGACACCGGGGAGCTGTTTTTT. It yields the protein CASTTLADTGELFF.

This clonotype was seen ten or more times. This chain joins TRBV11-1 and TRBJ1-2, with D perhaps matching TRBD1 (5 bases). This CDR3 spans 17 amino acids. Germline values: CDR1 SGHAT, CDR2 FQDESV (reference sequence). V lost 4 bases and J lost 3, with 21 bases in between. This chain's CDR3 is CASSSQVSTVSDYGYTF. CDR3 coding DNA: TGTGCCAGCAGCTCCCAGGTTTCGACAGTGAGCGACTATGGCTACACCTTC.

In this sample, this clonotype turned up many times. J is TRBJ2-7 and V is TRBV27; D might be TRBD2 (6 bases). Germline V CDR1 and CDR2: MNHEY, SMNVEV (reference sequence). The CDR3 loop spans 14 amino acids. V was clipped by 10 bases and J by 0 bases, with 16 bases between them. The CDR3 region has the DNA TGTGCCACCAGCTGGGGGGAACACTCCTACGAGCAGTACTTC. Translating it yields CATSWGEHSYEQYF.

Many counts were recorded for this clonotype. The chain has TRBV14 and TRBJ1-3; D unresolved. The V gene's germline CDR1 is SGHDN and CDR2 FVKESK. V gave up 3 bases and J gave up 0 bases, with 12 bases separating them. CDR3 size: 16 residues. The DNA for the CDR3 is TGTGCCAGCAGCCACCCACAGCTCCTCTCTGGAAACACCATATATTTT. The encoded protein is CASSHPQLLSGNTIYF.

The table lists this clonotype with many counts. The chain has TRBV6-2 or TRBV6-3 and TRBJ1-5; D is possibly TRBD1 (5 bases). Germline V gives CDR1 MNHEY, CDR2 SVGEGT. This CDR3 is 15 amino acids long. Trimming took 7 bases from V and 3 from J, leaving 16 bases between them. The CDR3 protein is CASTPGETVNQPQHF. CDR3 DNA sequence: TGTGCCAGCACCCCGGGGGAGACAGTCAATCAGCCCCAGCATTTT.

This clonotype occurred many times. The chain couples TRBV6-5 to TRBJ1-2; D unresolved. Germline CDR1 and CDR2: MNHEY and SVGAGI. The CDR3 is made up of 14 amino acids. The V and J ends lost 2 bases and 4 bases respectively, with 11 bases between them. The CDR3 loop is CASSYPQQTYGYTF. CDR3 bases: TGTGCCAGCAGTTACCCGCAACAGACCTATGGCTACACCTTC.

At least ten counts were recorded for this clonotype. The chain employs TRBV19 and TRBJ2-7, with D tentatively TRBD2 (5 bases). The CDR3 covers 14 residues. The ends were cut back, 5 bases at V and 2 bases at J, with 13 bases in the middle. Germline assignment: CDR1 LNHDA and CDR2 SQIVND (reference sequence). CDR3 bases: TGTGCCAGTAGTGCCCGGGGAACAGCCTACGAGCAGTACTTC. Encoded protein: CASSARGTAYEQYF.

The chain combines TRBV6-1 with TRBJ1-6; D gene ambiguous. Germline V gene lookup returns CDR1 MNHNS and CDR2 SASEGT. The CDR3 spans 16 residues. V shed 0 bases and J shed 0 bases, with 6 bases lying between them. CDR3 protein: CASSEALSSYNSPLHF. CDR3 DNA sequence: TGTGCCAGCAGTGAAGCTCTGAGCTCCTATAATTCACCCCTCCACTTT.